This entry lists 24 T cell receptor beta chains sequenced from one sample in a study of blood T cell repertoires in COVID-19. Some clones are missing from TCRdb's copy, which holds only in-frame ones; the method was immunoSEQ multiplex PCR. The profile shows about 300,000 clones, roughly 86% of them singletons. The material sequenced was PBMCs or T cells enriched from blood (not recorded which). The source of these receptors is a woman aged 18-29 years who had recovered from COVID-19.

The V and J genes are TRBV28 and TRBJ1-2, with TRBD1 matching over 7 bases. There are 14 residues in the CDR3. Trimming removed 5 bases from V and 5 bases from J; junction bases left unmatched: 8. CDR1 and CDR2 from the germline V gene are MDHEN and SYDVKM. CDR3 sequence (DNA): TGTGCCAGCAGTGAGGTGACAGGGACATATGGCTACACCTTC. Its protein is CASSEVTGTYGYTF.

V gene TRBV4-3 combines with J gene TRBJ1-2; D perhaps matches TRBD1 (5 bases). The germline gives CDR1 LGHNA, CDR2 YSLEER. CDR3 length: 17 amino acids. V lost 1 base and J lost 8, with 23 bases in between. The CDR3 sequence: CASSQATAGRPGGGYTF. The CDR3 DNA is TGCGCCAGCAGCCAAGCAACCGCGGGACGGCCAGGAGGAGGCTACACCTTC.

The V gene is TRBV3-1 (or the pseudogene TRBV3-2), the J gene TRBJ1-4; the match to TRBD1 covers 7 bases. The CDR3 totals 16 residues. The V gene end was trimmed by 6 bases and the J gene end by 3 bases; junction bases not matched to a gene: 10. Germline values: CDR1 LGHDT, CDR2 YNNKEL (reference sequence). DNA for the CDR3: TGTGCCAGCAGTCAGCCCTCCGACAGGGCTAATGAAAAACTGTTTTTT. Translation gives CASSQPSDRANEKLFF.

The CDR3 protein is CASSLRPGMNTEAFF. The CDR3 nucleotides read TGTGCCAGCAGCTTGAGGCCGGGGATGAACACTGAAGCTTTCTTT. V and J are TRBV5-4 and TRBJ1-1; D gene ambiguous. The germline V and J ends were trimmed by 1 base and 0 bases, with 10 bases remaining between them. The CDR3 spans 15 residues. Germline V gene data show CDR1 as SGHNT and CDR2 as YYREEE (reference sequence). The full variable domain, with the rest looked up from reference TRBV5-4 and TRBJ1-1, is ETGVTQSPTHLIKTRGQQVTLRCSSQSGHNTVSWYQQALGQGPQFIFQYYREEENGRGNFPPRFSGLQFPNYSSELNVNALELDDSALYLCASSLRPGMNTEAFFGQGTRLTVV.

The chain uses TRBV14 and TRBJ2-1, with 8 bases lining up with TRBD2. The CDR3 totals 14 residues. CDR1 is SGHDN, CDR2 FVKESK, per germline. The J segment lost 0 bases and the V segment lost 5 bases, leaving 0 bases of the junction unmatched. CDR3 sequence reads: CASSSGSSYNEQFF. The DNA of the CDR3 is TGTGCCAGCAGCAGCGGGAGCTCCTACAATGAGCAGTTCTTC.

This clone appeared a single time. This sequence joins TRBV15 and TRBJ1-4; TRBD1 matches 8 bases. Germline V gene sequence: CDR1 LNHNV, CDR2 YYDKDF (reference sequence). The junction had 5 bases not matched to a gene; V was cut back by 5 bases and J by 6 bases. This CDR3 region has 14 residues. The CDR3 DNA reads as TGTGCCACCAGCTCACGACAGGGGTATGAAAAACTGTTTTTT. Protein sequence: CATSSRQGYEKLFF.

This clone was seen just once. The rearrangement links TRBV9 to TRBJ1-5; D may be TRBD1 (5 bases). CDR1 is SGDLS, CDR2 YYNGEE, per germline. The V end lost 4 bases, the J end lost 0 bases, and 11 bases lay between the germline ends. The CDR3 length is 15 residues. CDR3 sequence reads: CASSPGLFSNQPQHF. CDR3 DNA: TGTGCCAGCAGCCCGGGACTTTTTAGCAATCAGCCCCAGCATTTT.

The V gene is TRBV19, the J gene TRBJ2-5; tentatively, D is TRBD1 (6 bases). Germline loops: CDR1 LNHDA, CDR2 SQIVND (reference sequence). V shed 3 bases and J shed 5 bases, with 16 bases lying between them. CDR3 size: 15 residues. The CDR3 sequence is CASSMWGRGLETQYF. The CDR3 region has the DNA TGTGCCAGTAGTATGTGGGGAAGGGGGTTGGAGACCCAGTACTTC.

Turning to this clone: Mismatch with germline at one junction end may stem from a read error. For the CDR3, the DNA is TGCGCGCGTAGAAACACGGGTACCTACGAGCAGTACTTC. This codes for CARRNTGTYEQYF. This chain uses TRBV11-3 with TRBJ2-7; D is unresolved. Germline CDR1 is SGHNT and CDR2 is YENEEA. The CDR3 is 13 amino acids.

This rearrangement joins TRBV9 to TRBJ1-1, with 7 bases that match TRBD1. CDR1 is SGDLS, CDR2 YYNGEE, per germline. CDR3 length: 13 amino acids. The V and J ends lost 3 bases and 3 bases, in that order; junction bases with no gene match: 2. The DNA of the CDR3 is TGTGCCAGCAGCGCCACAGGGGACACTGAAGCTTTCTTT. As protein: CASSATGDTEAFF.

This clone was found once. The V and J genes are TRBV20-1 and TRBJ2-3; D is perhaps TRBD1 (5 bases). Trimming cost V 3 bases and J 0 bases, with 13 bases left between them. Germline V gives CDR1 DFQATT, CDR2 SNEGSKA (reference sequence). The CDR3 runs to 15 residues. The CDR3 nucleotides are TGCAGTGCTAGTTGGGCAGGGCCAAGCACAGATACGCAGTATTTT. Its protein is CSASWAGPSTDTQYF.

The rearrangement uses TRBV6-2 or TRBV6-3 and TRBJ2-7, with D perhaps matching TRBD2 (6 bases). Germline-derived CDR1 and CDR2 are MNHEY and SVGEGT. Trimming stripped 6 bases from V and 3 bases from J, with 27 bases between. This CDR3 region has 18 residues. This CDR3 is CASSPHGGSLGLDYEQYF. The CDR3 DNA follows: TGTGCCAGCAGCCCCCATGGAGGGTCCCTCGGACTCGACTACGAGCAGTACTTC.

Sample share makes this clone large. V gene TRBV27 combines with J gene TRBJ1-2, with 7 bases that match TRBD1. The CDR3 is 18 residues long. The junction had 15 bases not matched to a gene; V was cut back by 4 bases and J by 1 base. Germline V gives CDR1 MNHEY, CDR2 SMNVEV (reference sequence). CDR3 protein: CASSSLPLGQAGNYGYTF. CDR3 sequence (DNA): TGTGCCAGCAGTTCCCTACCCCTAGGACAGGCGGGTAACTATGGCTACACCTTC.

The rearrangement links TRBV19 to TRBJ2-1, with 7 bases fitting TRBD2. The CDR3 runs 15 residues. V lost 4 bases and J lost 9; bases outside the gene matches: 12. The germline gives CDR1 LNHDA, CDR2 SQIVND (reference sequence). The CDR3 here is CASSRDLAGGGEQFF. In DNA, the CDR3 is TGTGCCAGTAGTAGGGATTTAGCGGGCGGGGGTGAGCAGTTCTTC.

The CDR3 spells CASSGVERRDIQYF. The CDR3 bases are TGTGCCAGCAGCGGAGTGGAGCGCAGGGACATTCAGTACTTC. The rearrangement joins TRBV9 to TRBJ2-4, with D perhaps matching TRBD1 (5 bases). Trimming took 3 bases from V and 8 from J, leaving 15 bases between them. The germline V gene has CDR1 SGDLS and CDR2 YYNGEE. The CDR3 sequence is 14 residues long.

The chain has TRBV7-2 and TRBJ1-1; D is perhaps TRBD1 (5 bases). The CDR3 consists of 11 residues. Between the trimmed V and J ends, which lost 5 bases and 13 bases, there was a span of 14 bases. Per germline, CDR1 SGHTA and CDR2 FQGNSA. The CDR3 region is CASSILFQGFF. Here the CDR3 DNA reads TGTGCCAGCAGCATACTATTCCAGGGTTTCTTT.

The chain couples TRBV7-8 to TRBJ2-2, with TRBD2 identical over 10 bases. Trimming removed 4 bases from V and 4 bases from J; junction bases left unmatched: 6. The CDR3 loop spans 16 amino acids. Germline V gene data show CDR1 as SGHVS and CDR2 as FQNEAQ. CDR3 in DNA: TGTGCCAGCAGCTCATCTAGCGGGGGAGGCACCGGGGAGCTGTTTTTT. Its protein is CASSSSSGGGTGELFF.

The genes are TRBV6-1 and TRBJ2-2; 7 bases agree with TRBD1. This CDR3 comprises 13 residues. Germline V gene sequence: CDR1 MNHNS, CDR2 SASEGT. V gave up 3 bases and J gave up 5 bases; unmatched junction bases: 0. The CDR3, as DNA: TGTGCCAGCAGTGAGACAGGGACCGGGGAGCTGTTTTTT. It codes for CASSETGTGELFF.

The chain has TRBV5-4 and TRBJ2-1; 7 bases map to TRBD1. With 3 bases clipped from V and 4 bases from J, the junction kept 4 bases outside the gene matches. The CDR3 runs to 14 residues. CDR1 SGHNT and CDR2 YYREEE come from the germline V gene (reference sequence). This chain's CDR3 is CASSYPGQYNEQFF. CDR3 DNA sequence: TGTGCCAGCAGCTACCCGGGACAGTACAATGAGCAGTTCTTC.

The rearrangement links TRBV4-1 to TRBJ2-2; weak D call: TRBD1 (6 bases). V lost 0 bases, J lost 3 bases, and 20 bases lay in between. The CDR3 consists of 19 residues. Germline V gene lookup returns CDR1 MGHRA and CDR2 YSYEKL. The CDR3 region is CASSQDPPGARVYTGELFF. The CDR3 DNA reads as TGCGCCAGCAGCCAAGACCCCCCAGGGGCGAGGGTGTACACCGGGGAGCTGTTTTTT.

The chain is built from TRBV5-6 and TRBJ1-1; 8 bases are a match to TRBD1. Per germline, CDR1 SGHDT and CDR2 YYEEEE. CDR3 length: 16 residues. With V trimmed by 1 base and J by 4 bases, 9 bases remained unmatched. The CDR3 DNA follows: TGTGCCAGCAGCTTGCCAACCGATACAGGGGGCACTGAAGCTTTCTTT. Amino acids: CASSLPTDTGGTEAFF.

The chain combines TRBV5-4 with TRBJ2-1, with TRBD1 matching 9 bases. The V gene's germline CDR1 is SGHNT and CDR2 YYREEE (reference sequence). The trim removed 4 bases at V and 6 bases at J, leaving 5 bases unmatched. CDR3 size: 14 residues. The CDR3 here is CASSLGQGFNEQFF. In DNA form, the CDR3 reads TGTGCCAGCAGCCTAGGACAGGGGTTCAATGAGCAGTTCTTC.

This chain joins TRBV7-2 and TRBJ2-3; 9 nucleotides align to TRBD1. The CDR3 covers 14 residues. The germline V gene has CDR1 SGHTA and CDR2 FQGNSA. Germline trimming cut 1 base from V and 6 bases from J; bases unmatched to any gene: 2. CDR3 coding DNA: TGTGCCAGCAGCTTAGACAGGGGGCGGGATACGCAGTATTTT. Translation gives CASSLDRGRDTQYF.

This chain connects TRBV3-1 (or the pseudogene TRBV3-2) to TRBJ1-1, with TRBD1 matching 8 bases. The V and J ends lost 3 bases and 1 base, in that order; junction bases with no gene match: 10. This CDR3 is built from 17 residues. The V gene's germline CDR1 is LGHDT and CDR2 YNNKEL (reference sequence). The CDR3, as DNA: TGTGCCAGCAGCCATCACCGTCCAGGGGGCAGGAACACTGAAGCTTTCTTT. Protein: CASSHHRPGGRNTEAFF.